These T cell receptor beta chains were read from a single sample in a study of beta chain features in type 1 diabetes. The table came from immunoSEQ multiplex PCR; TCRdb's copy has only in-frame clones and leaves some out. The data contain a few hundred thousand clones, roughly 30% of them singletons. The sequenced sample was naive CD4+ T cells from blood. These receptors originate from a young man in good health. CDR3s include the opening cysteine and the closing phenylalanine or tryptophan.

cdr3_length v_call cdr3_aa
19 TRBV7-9 CASSPGVKGPRRTYNEQFF
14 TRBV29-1 CSSSTGGNTGELFF
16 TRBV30 CAWSVMLAGIGETQYF
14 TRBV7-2 CASSPPAYYNEQFF
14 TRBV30 CAWMGLAVYNEQFF
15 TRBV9 CASSVGSREDSPLHF
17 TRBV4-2 CASSQDPTGLAAYEQYF
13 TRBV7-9 CASSLGGLDEQYF
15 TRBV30 CAWSVKGATNEKLFF
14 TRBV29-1 CSVSSGTSTDTQYF
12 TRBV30 CAWTGADYGYTF
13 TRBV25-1 CASSGGRYNEQFF